Listed below are T cell receptor beta chains from one sample, sequenced in a study of blood T cell repertoires in COVID-19. Measured with immunoSEQ multiplex PCR; TCRdb has only the in-frame clones, and not every one. Of roughly 260,000 clones listed, about 89% are singletons. The sequenced sample consisted of peripheral blood. All receptors come from a middle-aged man who had recovered from COVID-19. Both conserved end residues are part of each CDR3. A D gene is named only where the DNA matches it firmly. Clone size is shown for a subset of rows, as once, few, many or a class of expanded clone.

clone_size j_call v_call d_call cdr3_nt cdr3_aa
few TRBJ1-1 TRBV23-1 NA TGCGCCAGCAGTCAACCGGACAGAAGGCAAAAGGAATTCTTT CASSQPDRRQKEFF
NA TRBJ2-7 TRBV14 TRBD2 TGTGCCAGCAGCCCTGGGCTAGCGGGATGGTACGAGCAGTACTTC CASSPGLAGWYEQYF
NA TRBJ2-5 TRBV7-6 NA TGTGCCAGCTCCAAACAAGAGACCCAGTACTTC CASSKQETQYF
NA TRBJ2-5 TRBV5-6 NA TGTGCCAGCAGCTTGGGGGGCACCCAAGAGACCCAGTACTTC CASSLGGTQETQYF
NA TRBJ1-1 TRBV15 NA TGTGCCACCAGCAGAGATCCAGAGGGCACTGAAGCTTTCTTT CATSRDPEGTEAFF
NA TRBJ2-1 TRBV9 NA TGTGCCAGCAGCCCTCACAATGAGCAGTTCTTC CASSPHNEQFF
NA TRBJ2-5 TRBV19 TRBD2 TGTGCCAGTAGTATAGCGCCCGGGACTAGAATACAAGAGACCCAGTACTTC CASSIAPGTRIQETQYF
few TRBJ1-5 TRBV12-5 NA TGTGCTAGTGGTTTGGTCCCGGCCTCAGGCCCCCAGCCCCAGCATTTT CASGLVPASGPQPQHF
NA TRBJ2-7 TRBV15 TRBD1 TGTGCCACCAGCACTAACAGGGGGGCCTACGAGCAGTACTTC CATSTNRGAYEQYF
NA TRBJ2-5 TRBV6-6 NA TGTGCCAGCAGTCGGACAAACACCGGAGAGACCCAGTACTTC CASSRTNTGETQYF
NA TRBJ2-1 TRBV5-1 NA TGCGCCAGCTCAGGAGGGTGGGGCAATGAGCAGTTCTTC CASSGGWGNEQFF
NA TRBJ2-1 TRBV12-5 TRBD1 TGTGCTAGTGGTTTGCTACCCCCACAGGGGCGAGAGCAGTTCTTC CASGLLPPQGREQFF
once TRBJ1-5 TRBV5-8 NA TGTGCCAGCAGCTCGAGAGGTATAGGGACACAATCCAATCAGCCCCAGCATTTT CASSSRGIGTQSNQPQHF
NA TRBJ2-5 TRBV19 NA TGTGCCAGTAGTAGGAGATACCAAGAGACCCAGTACTTC CASSRRYQETQYF
NA TRBJ1-2 TRBV5-4 NA TGTGCCAGCAGTTCCGGGGGTAATGGCTACACCTTC CASSSGGNGYTF
NA TRBJ2-1 TRBV10-1 NA TGCGCCAGCAGTGGGTGGACAGAGCAGTTCTTC CASSGWTEQFF
NA TRBJ2-7 TRBV7-9 TRBD1 TGTGCCAGCAGCCTACCAACAGGGGACTCCTACGAGCAGTACTTC CASSLPTGDSYEQYF
NA TRBJ2-1 TRBV9 TRBD2 TGTGCCAGCAGCGTAGGGGACTACCTCACCTACAATGAGCAGTTCTTC CASSVGDYLTYNEQFF
few TRBJ1-1 TRBV7-2 NA TGTGCCAGCAGCCCTCGGTGGGCGAACACTGAAGCTTTCTTT CASSPRWANTEAFF
NA TRBJ2-7 TRBV2 TRBD1 TGTGCCAGCAGTCTATATCAGGGGGCATCCTACGAGCAGTACTTC CASSLYQGASYEQYF
NA TRBJ2-7 TRBV25-1 NA TGTGCCAGCAGTGACAATTTCTACGAGCAGTACTTC CASSDNFYEQYF
NA TRBJ2-1 TRBV6-1 NA TGTGCCAGCAGTGAAAGGCGTGGGAGTTACAATGAGCAGTTCTTC CASSERRGSYNEQFF
NA TRBJ2-7 TRBV19 TRBD2 TGTGCCACCAATCGAGCTAGCGGGAGCTACGAGCAGTACTTC CATNRASGSYEQYF
NA TRBJ2-7 TRBV25-1 TRBD1 TGTGCCAGCAACCCGGGACAGTGGCCCTACGAGCAGTACTTC CASNPGQWPYEQYF
NA TRBJ1-1 TRBV7-9 TRBD1 TGTGCCAGCAGCGACTCAGGGGGCATGAACACTGAAGCTTTCTTT CASSDSGGMNTEAFF
NA TRBJ2-1 TRBV27 TRBD1 TGTGCCAGCAGTTCGAGGACAGGGGGGGTCTACAATGAGCAGTTCTTC CASSSRTGGVYNEQFF
NA TRBJ1-1 TRBV6-5 NA TGTGCCAGCAGTTATTCCGACAGCAACACTGAAGCTTTCTTT CASSYSDSNTEAFF
NA TRBJ1-4 TRBV18 NA TGTGCCAGCTCACCACCACCTGCAGGAAAGATACTGTTTTTT CASSPPPAGKILFF
NA TRBJ2-7 TRBV14 TRBD2 TGTGCCAGCAGCCAAGAAATGCGTCGGCGGGCCGAGCGGACTAGGGATTACGAGCAGTACTTC CASSQEMRRRAERTRDYEQYF
NA TRBJ1-3 TRBV6-6 NA TGTGCCAGCGCGGGTAGGGCCTCGACGTCTGGAAACACCATATATTTT CASAGRASTSGNTIYF
NA TRBJ2-1 TRBV7-9 NA TGTGCCACAGGAGGGGTAAACAATGAGCAGTTCTTC CATGGVNNEQFF
NA TRBJ2-3 TRBV9 NA TGTGCCAGCAGCGTAGGCAGTAGCCGGGATACAGATACGCAGTATTTT CASSVGSSRDTDTQYF
NA TRBJ2-5 TRBV14 NA TGTGCCAGCAGCCAAGATCTTGGACAAGGAGAGACCCAGTACTTC CASSQDLGQGETQYF
few TRBJ1-2 TRBV7-9 TRBD1 TGTGCCAGCAGCTTAGCGAGGGACAGGGGGTACTATGGCTACACCTTC CASSLARDRGYYGYTF
once TRBJ1-6 TRBV14 NA TGTGCCAGCAGCCAAGATAAACAGAAGAATTCACCCCTCCACTTT CASSQDKQKNSPLHF
NA TRBJ1-5 TRBV15 NA TGTGCCACCAGCAGAGAGGGCAGGGTGCGGCAGCCCCAGCATTTT CATSREGRVRQPQHF
NA TRBJ2-2 TRBV6-5 TRBD1 TGTGCCAGCAGTTACGTAGGCAGGGGGACCGGGGAGCTGTTTTTT CASSYVGRGTGELFF
NA TRBJ2-2 TRBV21-1 NA TGTGCCAGCAGCAAAGCCCGACAGCCCGGGAGTGGCACCGGGGAGCTGTTTTTT CASSKARQPGSGTGELFF
few TRBJ1-4 TRBV6-1 TRBD1 TGTGCCAGCAGTGAAACGACAGGGCTTAGTGAAAAACTGTTTTTT CASSETTGLSEKLFF
NA TRBJ1-6 TRBV5-4 TRBD1 TGTGCCAGCAGCTCCAAAGACAGGGACCCTGGTTCACCCCTCCACTTT CASSSKDRDPGSPLHF
NA TRBJ1-5 TRBV7-8 NA TGTGCCAGCAGCTTAGATGGCACCAATCAGCCCCAGCATTTT CASSLDGTNQPQHF
NA TRBJ1-1 TRBV7-2 NA TGTGCCAGCAGCCCCTGGGGGGGTCCTCCCGTGGCTTTCTTT CASSPWGGPPVAFF
NA TRBJ2-1 TRBV7-2 TRBD2 TGTGCCAGCAGCTTAGATGACGCGGGGGGAAATGAGCAGTTCTTC CASSLDDAGGNEQFF
NA TRBJ1-6 TRBV5-4 NA TGTGCCAGCAGCCCAGACCGGGAGTATAATTCACCCCTCCACTTT CASSPDREYNSPLHF
NA TRBJ2-1 TRBV9 NA TGTGCCAGCAGCGTAGACAGCGGTGGGGGCCAGTTCTTC CASSVDSGGGQFF
once TRBJ2-7 TRBV6-6 NA TGTGCCAGCAGCGGGGTAAAGGACGAGCAGTACTTC CASSGVKDEQYF
NA TRBJ2-2 TRBV10-1 TRBD1 TGCGCCAGCAGACAGGGGGTCACCGGGGAGCTGTTTTTT CASRQGVTGELFF
few TRBJ2-7 TRBV7-3 TRBD1 TGTGCCAGCAGTCCAGACAGGGAATTCAATTACGAGCAGTACTTC CASSPDREFNYEQYF
NA TRBJ1-1 TRBV11-3 TRBD1 TGTGCCAGCAGCTTAGGACAGGGTAACACTGAAGCTTTCTTT CASSLGQGNTEAFF
NA TRBJ1-2 TRBV5-6 NA TGTGCCAGCAGCTTTTTCGCCCCCCGGGGGGAGGCGTATTATGGCTACACCTTC CASSFFAPRGEAYYGYTF